This entry lists 6 T cell receptor beta chains sequenced from one sample in a study of T-cell reconstitution after alpha-beta-depleted transplantation in children. Unique molecular identifiers were used in preparing the TCRbeta library. TCRdb redid the calling of the PCR reads with MiXCR, one entry per CDR3 protein. The sample shows about 690,000 distinct CDR3 sequences, roughly 17% of them seen only once. This material consisted of PBMCs from the stem cell graft donor, taken from the stem cell graft. Every receptor here comes from a human donor who donated a stem cell graft to a child with acute myeloid leukemia.

The chain couples TRBV5-1 to TRBJ1-1; no firm D call. Per the germline V gene, CDR1 is SGHRS and CDR2 is YFSETQ. Trimming left V 1 base short and J 0 bases short, with 10 bases between. The CDR3 has 15 residues. The chain's CDR3 is CASSLSTNLNTEAFF. The CDR3, as DNA: TGCGCCAGCAGCTTGAGTACGAACCTGAACACTGAAGCTTTCTTT.

Ten or more counts support this clonotype. The V call is TRBV6-5, the J call TRBJ1-5; TRBD1 matches 8 bases. With 4 bases clipped from V and 7 bases from J, the junction kept 9 bases outside the gene matches. This CDR3 is 15 amino acids long. Germline V lookup: CDR1 MNHEY, CDR2 SVGAGI. CDR3 nucleotide sequence: TGTGCCAGCAGTTCCTACAGGGGGACGGGGCAGCCCCAGCATTTT. As protein: CASSSYRGTGQPQHF.

The rearrangement uses TRBV20-1 and TRBJ2-3; 9 nucleotides line up with TRBD2. The V segment lost 1 base and the J segment 3 bases; nucleotides outside the gene matches: 5. Germline CDR1 is DFQATT and CDR2 is SNEGSKA (reference sequence). The CDR3 spans 15 residues. CDR3 coding DNA: TGCAGTGCTAGAGGCGAGCGGGGGGAGACAGATACGCAGTATTTT. This translates into CSARGERGETDTQYF.

This clonotype was recorded at least ten times. The genes are TRBV5-1 and TRBJ2-3; possible D gene TRBD2, 5 bases. The length of the CDR3 is 14 residues. Germline CDR1 SGHRS, CDR2 YFSETQ. The germline V and J ends were trimmed by 0 bases and 5 bases, with 10 bases remaining between them. The chain's CDR3 is CASSLVVGEDTQYF. CDR3 in DNA: TGCGCCAGCAGCTTGGTGGTGGGAGAAGATACGCAGTATTTT.

At least ten counts were recorded for this clonotype. The V gene is TRBV20-1, the J gene TRBJ1-2; D may be TRBD1 (5 bases). Trimming pared 2 bases from V and 0 bases from J, leaving 22 bases between. The CDR3 sequence is 18 residues long. CDR1 is DFQATT, CDR2 SNEGSKA, per germline (reference sequence). CDR3 protein: CSARPLRTPGKANYGYTF. Written as DNA, the CDR3 is TGCAGTGCTAGACCACTCCGGACACCAGGGAAAGCTAACTATGGCTACACCTTC.

V gene TRBV24-1 combines with J gene TRBJ2-3, with TRBD1 matching over 7 bases. V trimming: 4 bases; J trimming: 0 bases; junction bases outside the gene matches: 6. The CDR3 covers 16 residues. The germline V gene encodes CDR1 KGHDR and CDR2 SFDVKD. CDR3 DNA: TGTGCCACCAGTGACAAACCGACAGGGAGCACAGATACGCAGTATTTT. Protein sequence: CATSDKPTGSTDTQYF.